These T cell receptor beta chains were read from a single sample in a study of a mutant IDH1 vaccine in newly diagnosed glioma. These receptors have no identified antigens. Clones were sequenced by immunoSEQ multiplex PCR, and TCRdb holds only the in-frame ones, with some missing. Here the sample spans roughly 74,000 clones, approximately 85% being singletons. Sequencing used PBMCs, obtained from a glioma patient whose treatment included an IDH1 peptide vaccine. These receptors were collected from a man aged 30 to 39 with glioma. Some clones in this sample may be carry-over from other donors' samples. Each CDR3 is given with its conserved first and last residue. A D gene is named only where the DNA matches it firmly. Only some rows state a clone size, as once, few, many or a class for expanded clones.

D	J	V	size	DNA	CDR3
TRBD1	TRBJ1-2	TRBV5-6	once	TGTGCCTCAGGACAGGGGGAGGGTCTCGGCTACACCTTC	CASGQGEGLGYTF
TRBD1	TRBJ1-1	TRBV6-6	-	TGTGCCAGCAGTCGACGGGCCCACCAGGGGGACACTGAAGCTTTCTTT	CASSRRAHQGDTEAFF
-	TRBJ1-3	TRBV7-2	-	TGTGCCAGCAGCTTAGCTGCAGGGAGCTCTGGAAACACCATATATTTT	CASSLAAGSSGNTIYF
TRBD1	TRBJ1-2	TRBV4-1	-	TGCGCCAGCAGCCAACACGCTATCCCGGGACAGAACTATGGCTACACCTTC	CASSQHAIPGQNYGYTF
-	TRBJ1-2	TRBV2	once	TGTGCCAGCATCCAGGGTGACTATGGCTACACCTTC	CASIQGDYGYTF
-	TRBJ2-6	TRBV27	few	TGTGCCAGCAGTTTTCAGCGACCTGGGGCCAACGTCCTGACTTTC	CASSFQRPGANVLTF
TRBD2	TRBJ2-3	TRBV27	once	TGTGCCAGCAGTTTATCTAGCGGGAGGACAGATACGCAGTATTTT	CASSLSSGRTDTQYF
-	TRBJ2-1	TRBV2	-	TGTGCCAGTTTAGACTTTCCCTACAATGAGCAGTTCTTC	CASLDFPYNEQFF
-	TRBJ1-1	TRBV7-6	-	TGTGCCAGCAGCTTAGGTGGACTGGGCGTGAACACTGAAGCTTTCTTT	CASSLGGLGVNTEAFF
-	TRBJ2-2	TRBV9	-	TGTGCCAGCAGCGTAGCGGGAGCGAACACCGGGGAGCTGTTTTTT	CASSVAGANTGELFF
-	TRBJ2-1	TRBV2	-	TGTGCCAGCATCCGGGGTTACAACAATGAGCAGTTCTTC	CASIRGYNNEQFF
-	TRBJ2-5	TRBV29-1	-	TGCAGCGTACGGGTCGGGGAGACCCAGTACTTC	CSVRVGETQYF
-	TRBJ1-6	TRBV4-1	-	TGCGCCAGCACCCTGGGGGAGGGCGGTAATTCACCCCTCCACTTT	CASTLGEGGNSPLHF
-	TRBJ2-7	TRBV28	-	TGTGCCAGCAGGCCCCCGTCAGGGACGTTCGTCTACGAGCAGTACTTC	CASRPPSGTFVYEQYF
-	TRBJ2-7	TRBV7-9	-	TGTGCCAGCAGCTTAGGGCTGTCCTACGAGCAGTACTTC	CASSLGLSYEQYF
-	TRBJ2-2	TRBV30	-	TGTGCCTGGAGTGGACTGATCACCGGGGAGCTGTTTTTT	CAWSGLITGELFF
-	TRBJ2-5	TRBV9	-	TGTGCCAGCAGCGCGGAGGGCAGCCCGAGGGCGGAGACCCAGTACTTC	CASSAEGSPRAETQYF
-	TRBJ2-5	TRBV7-8	-	TGTGCCAGCAGCTTAATTTGGGAGACCCAGTACTTC	CASSLIWETQYF
-	TRBJ2-5	TRBV7-9	-	TGTGCCAGCAGCTTAAGCGGCGGGGTTGAGACCCAGTACTTC	CASSLSGGVETQYF
TRBD1	TRBJ1-4	TRBV19	-	TGTGCCAGTAGTACCGGACAGGGGGCGCAGGAAAAACTGTTTTTT	CASSTGQGAQEKLFF
TRBD1	TRBJ1-2	TRBV9	-	TGTGCCAGCAGCGTGGGGACAGGAATAGGTGGCTACACCTTC	CASSVGTGIGGYTF
-	TRBJ2-3	TRBV10-3	-	TGTGCCATCAGTGAGTCGTTGTACTTTTTCGTCGGGGGAACAGATACGCAGTATTTT	CAISESLYFFVGGTDTQYF
TRBD2	TRBJ2-1	TRBV5-1	once	TGCGCCAGCAGCTTGGCTTCCGGTAGCGGGCCCTACAATGAGCAGTTCTTC	CASSLASGSGPYNEQFF
-	TRBJ2-1	TRBV9	-	TGTGCCAGCAGGCGACTAGGGAACAATGAGCAGTTCTTC	CASRRLGNNEQFF
-	TRBJ2-7	TRBV28	once	TGTGCCAGCAGTCCTCTGTTGGGGCGGGCGGCTTCCTACGAGCAGTACTTC	CASSPLLGRAASYEQYF
-	TRBJ2-7	TRBV20-1	-	TGCAGTGCTGCTATCTCCTACGAGCAGTACTTC	CSAAISYEQYF
-	TRBJ2-2	TRBV6-5	many	TGTGCCAGCAGTTCCTTGAGCGGGCGGAACACCGGGGAGCTGTTTTTT	CASSSLSGRNTGELFF
TRBD1	TRBJ2-2	TRBV9	-	TGTGCCAGCAGCGTAGGCGGGACAGGGGCAAACACCGGGGAGCTGTTTTTT	CASSVGGTGANTGELFF
-	TRBJ2-3	TRBV14	once	TGTGCCAGCAGGGTCAACCACAACACAGATACGCAGTATTTT	CASRVNHNTDTQYF
-	TRBJ1-1	TRBV7-9	-	TGTGCCAGCAGCTTAGACAGTGGCACTGAAGCTTTCTTT	CASSLDSGTEAFF
-	TRBJ1-2	TRBV5-1	-	TGCGCCAGCAGGCCCACCGGGGATTATGGCTACACCTTC	CASRPTGDYGYTF
TRBD1	TRBJ1-1	TRBV28	-	TGTGCCAGCAGTTTATATGGGGGACAGGGGGCTGAAGCTTTCTTT	CASSLYGGQGAEAFF
TRBD1	TRBJ1-5	TRBV28	-	TGTGCCAGCAGTTCTGACAGGGAGGAATGGCAGCCCCAGCATTTT	CASSSDREEWQPQHF
-	TRBJ1-2	TRBV6-1	once	TGTGCCAGCAGTGAGACCCTGAACCAAAACTATGGCTACACCTTC	CASSETLNQNYGYTF
-	TRBJ2-7	TRBV29-1	once	TGCAGCGTTGGCCCCGGCGAGTCCACCTACGAGCAGTACTTC	CSVGPGESTYEQYF
TRBD2	TRBJ2-7	TRBV9	-	TGTGCCAGCAGCGTAGCTAGCGGGAGGGACTACGAGCAGTACTTC	CASSVASGRDYEQYF
-	TRBJ2-5	TRBV27	once	TGTGCCAGCAGTACCCGACTGAACCTTGGAGAGACCCAGTACTTC	CASSTRLNLGETQYF
-	TRBJ1-5	TRBV6-5	-	TGTGCCAGCAAAGCTCCTAATCAGCCCCAGCATTTT	CASKAPNQPQHF
-	TRBJ2-5	TRBV28	-	TGTGCCAGCAGTTTAACAGGGACCCGAGAGACCCAGTACTTC	CASSLTGTRETQYF
-	TRBJ2-7	TRBV11-2	-	TGTGCCAGCAGCTTAAGTCACCAGCGGTCCTACGAGCAGTACTTC	CASSLSHQRSYEQYF
TRBD1	TRBJ1-2	TRBV6-4	-	TGTGCCAGCAAATCCACAGGGGGCTCCGGTGGCTACACCTTC	CASKSTGGSGGYTF
-	TRBJ2-3	TRBV27	-	TGTGCCAGCAGGATTCCGTACACAGATACGCAGTATTTT	CASRIPYTDTQYF
TRBD1	TRBJ1-5	TRBV6-1	-	TGTGCCAGCAGCACGCCGGGACAGGGTCTTCAGCCCCAGCATTTT	CASSTPGQGLQPQHF
-	TRBJ2-3	TRBV15	-	TGTGCCACGGCGAGGGGTAGCACAGATACGCAGTATTTT	CATARGSTDTQYF
TRBD1	TRBJ1-1	TRBV5-1	-	TGCGCCAGCGGAAATACAGGGGGGATGACTGAAGCTTTCTTT	CASGNTGGMTEAFF
-	TRBJ2-7	TRBV30	few	TGTGCCTGGACCAGATCCCCGAGCTCCTACGAGCAGTACTTC	CAWTRSPSSYEQYF
TRBD1	TRBJ1-6	TRBV4-2	-	TGTGCCAGCAGGCGGGACAGGGATTCACCCCTCCACTTT	CASRRDRDSPLHF
-	TRBJ2-1	TRBV5-1	-	TGCGCCAGCAGCTTAAGGCAGACAATTTACAATGAGCAGTTCTTC	CASSLRQTIYNEQFF
TRBD1	TRBJ2-2	TRBV7-8	-	TGTGCCAGCAGCTTCACAGGGGTGGGCTCCGGGGAGCTGTTTTTT	CASSFTGVGSGELFF
-	TRBJ2-3	TRBV18	few	TGTGCCAGCTCACTCATGACCGGGACAGCCGGGGGGGATACGCAGTATTTT	CASSLMTGTAGGDTQYF
-	TRBJ2-7	TRBV5-1	-	TGCGCCAGCAGCCAGAACAGGTACGAGCAGTACTTC	CASSQNRYEQYF
-	TRBJ1-1	TRBV4-3	-	TGCGCCAGCAGCCCGACTGGGAACACTGAAGCTTTCTTT	CASSPTGNTEAFF
-	TRBJ2-5	TRBV11-2	-	TGTGCCAGCAGCTTAGTTCTGGCGGAGACCCAGTACTTC	CASSLVLAETQYF
TRBD2	TRBJ2-7	TRBV5-5	few	TGTGCCAGCAGCTTGGTACTAGCGGGGGGGAACTACGAGCAGTACTTC	CASSLVLAGGNYEQYF
-	TRBJ1-2	TRBV28	-	TGTGCCAGCAGTTCCCATGACAACCCTGGCTACACCTTC	CASSSHDNPGYTF
-	TRBJ2-3	TRBV4-1	-	TGCGCCAGCAGCCAAGAAGGGTGGAGCACAGATACGCAGTATTTT	CASSQEGWSTDTQYF
-	TRBJ1-5	TRBV28	-	TGTGCCAGCAGTTTATGGAGCTTCAGAGAGGGCAATCAGCCCCAGCATTTT	CASSLWSFREGNQPQHF